What follows are 10 T cell receptor beta chains derived from one specimen sequenced in a study of blood T cells in healthy people across ages. A sample-barcoded 5' primer and a J-beta primer mix were used in a second PCR of roughly 7 to 12 cycles. TCRdb recomputed calls from the 5' RACE reads with MiXCR, one row per CDR3 protein. This sample yields approximately 730,000 distinct CDR3 sequences, of which 35% to 45% are seen a single time; 20% to 25% belongs to the top ten. Sequenced input: blood. The source is a woman aged 60 to 75 in good health.

The chain links TRBV20-1 to TRBJ1-2; D is perhaps TRBD1 (6 bases). The germline V gene encodes CDR1 DFQATT and CDR2 SNEGSKA (reference sequence). The length of the CDR3 is 14 residues. V was shortened by 7 bases and J by 0 bases, with 15 bases between the two germline ends. The CDR3 reads CSGNTGQANYGYTF. DNA of the CDR3: TGCAGTGGAAACACAGGGCAAGCTAACTATGGCTACACCTTC.

The rearrangement links TRBV14 to TRBJ2-3, with D uncertain. The CDR3 sequence is 15 residues long. Germline CDR1 is SGHDN and CDR2 is FVKESK. V gave up 5 bases and J gave up 2 bases, with 14 bases separating them. Written as DNA, the CDR3 is TGTGCCAGCAGCTTCCGGCAACAACACACAGATACGCAGTATTTT. Protein sequence: CASSFRQQHTDTQYF.

V and J are TRBV20-1 and TRBJ2-1, with TRBD2 matching 14 bases. V gave up 5 bases and J gave up 6 bases; unmatched junction bases: 6. The germline CDR1 and CDR2 sequences are DFQATT and SNEGSKA (reference sequence). The CDR3 is 15 amino acids. This CDR3 is CSAGGLAGGGNEQFF. CDR3 in DNA: TGCAGTGCTGGTGGACTAGCGGGAGGAGGCAATGAGCAGTTCTTC.

This sequence joins TRBV20-1 and TRBJ1-1, with 8 bases matching TRBD1. Germline CDR1 reads DFQATT; CDR2 reads SNEGSKA (reference sequence). This CDR3 is 15 amino acids long. The trim removed 6 bases at V and 4 bases at J, leaving 13 bases unmatched. The CDR3 nucleotides read TGCAGTGCCCCGGACAGGGCTCCCCTGAGCACTGAAGCTTTCTTT. This gives the protein CSAPDRAPLSTEAFF.

This clonotype was counted many times. The chain recombines TRBV7-6 with TRBJ2-1; D is uncertain. CDR1 SGHVS and CDR2 FNYEAQ come from the germline V gene. Trimming pared 2 bases from V and 4 bases from J, leaving 9 bases between. The CDR3 is 14 amino acids. CDR3 DNA: TGTGCCAGCAGCTTAAATCTGGGATACAATGAGCAGTTCTTC. Residues: CASSLNLGYNEQFF.

V gene TRBV20-1 combines with J gene TRBJ2-1, with 7 bases that match TRBD2. From germline, CDR1 is DFQATT and CDR2 SNEGSKA (reference sequence). The CDR3 spans 14 residues. The ends lost 3 bases at V and 8 bases at J; junction bases unmatched: 10. This chain's CDR3 is CSASPSRGSDEQFF. The CDR3 DNA follows: TGCAGTGCTAGCCCCTCGCGGGGGTCCGATGAGCAGTTCTTC.

The chain carries TRBV28 and TRBJ2-1; 9 nucleotides line up with TRBD2. The CDR3 runs to 19 residues. V was clipped by 5 bases and J by 1 base; unmatched bases: 15. CDR1 and CDR2 from the germline V gene are MDHEN and SYDVKM. CDR3 bases: TGTGCCAGCAGTCTCGTTATGCGGGAGGGCCCCTCTTCCTACAATGAGCAGTTCTTC. This sequence encodes CASSLVMREGPSSYNEQFF. Based on the CDR3 plus reference TRBV28 and TRBJ2-1, the full variable domain is DVKVTQSSRYLVKRTGEKVFLECVQDMDHENMFWYRQDPGLGLRLIYFSYDVKMKEKGDIPEGYSVSREKKERFSLILESASTNQTSMYLCASSLVMREGPSSYNEQFFGPGTRLTVL.

V and J are TRBV10-3 and TRBJ1-2; no clear D gene. The CDR3 consists of 16 residues. V was trimmed by 3 bases and J by 5 bases, leaving 19 bases between them. Germline V gives CDR1 ENHRY, CDR2 SYGVKD. The CDR3 region is CAISDRITEKGYGYTF. The DNA for the CDR3 is TGTGCCATCAGTGATAGAATCACGGAGAAGGGTTATGGCTACACCTTC.

This clonotype was picked up many times. The chain employs TRBV29-1 and TRBJ2-5; tentatively, D is TRBD1 (6 bases). V lost 4 bases and J 5 bases, leaving 11 bases between the germline ends. There are 12 residues in the CDR3. Germline V gene sequence: CDR1 SQVTM, CDR2 ANQGSEA. DNA of the CDR3: TGCAGCGTTGGGGTGCAGGGGGAGACCCAGTACTTC. As protein: CSVGVQGETQYF.

This clonotype was seen a single time. In nucleotides, the CDR3 is TGTGCCAGCAGCCCGTACGCACCCGGGACAGGGGGCGAGCAGTACTTC. It is translated as CASSPYAPGTGGEQYF. V and J are TRBV4-2 and TRBJ2-7, with 11 positions matching TRBD1. The V and J ends lost 4 bases and 6 bases, in that order; junction bases with no gene match: 11. This CDR3 contains 16 residues. The V gene's germline CDR1 is LGHNA and CDR2 YNFKEQ.